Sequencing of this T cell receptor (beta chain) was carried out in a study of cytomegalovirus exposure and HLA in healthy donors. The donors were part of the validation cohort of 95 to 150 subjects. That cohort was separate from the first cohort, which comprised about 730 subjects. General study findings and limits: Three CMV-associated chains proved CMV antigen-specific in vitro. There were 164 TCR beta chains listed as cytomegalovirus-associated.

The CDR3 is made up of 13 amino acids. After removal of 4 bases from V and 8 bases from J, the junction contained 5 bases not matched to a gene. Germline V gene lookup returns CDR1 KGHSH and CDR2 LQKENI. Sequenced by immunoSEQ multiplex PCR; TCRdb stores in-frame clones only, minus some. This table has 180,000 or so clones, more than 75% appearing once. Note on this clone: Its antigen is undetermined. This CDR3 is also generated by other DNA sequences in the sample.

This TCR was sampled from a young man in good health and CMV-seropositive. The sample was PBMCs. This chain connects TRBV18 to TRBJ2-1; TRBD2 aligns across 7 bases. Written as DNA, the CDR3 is TGTGCCAGCTCACTCGGGGGGAGCGATGAGCAGTTCTTC. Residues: CASSLGGSDEQFF.